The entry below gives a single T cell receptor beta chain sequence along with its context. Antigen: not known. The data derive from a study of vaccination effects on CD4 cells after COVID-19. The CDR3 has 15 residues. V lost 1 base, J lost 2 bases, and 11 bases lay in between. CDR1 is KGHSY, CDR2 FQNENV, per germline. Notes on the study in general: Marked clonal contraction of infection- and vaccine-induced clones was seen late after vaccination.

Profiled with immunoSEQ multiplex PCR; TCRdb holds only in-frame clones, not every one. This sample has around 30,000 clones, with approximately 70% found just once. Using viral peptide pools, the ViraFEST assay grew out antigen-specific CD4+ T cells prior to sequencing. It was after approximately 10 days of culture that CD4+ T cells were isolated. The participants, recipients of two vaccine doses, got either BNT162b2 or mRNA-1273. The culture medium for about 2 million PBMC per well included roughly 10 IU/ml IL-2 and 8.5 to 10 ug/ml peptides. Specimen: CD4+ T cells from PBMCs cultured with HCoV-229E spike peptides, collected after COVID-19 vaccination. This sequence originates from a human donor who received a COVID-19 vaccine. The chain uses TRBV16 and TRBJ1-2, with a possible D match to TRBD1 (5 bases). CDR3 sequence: CASSQLGEANYGYTF. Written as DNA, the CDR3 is TGTGCCAGCAGCCAATTAGGGGAGGCAAACTATGGCTACACCTTC.